Shown below are 26 T cell receptor beta chains from a single sample sequenced in a study of blood T cell repertoires in COVID-19. Profiling relied on immunoSEQ multiplex PCR, and the TCRdb table lists in-frame clones only, not all of them. In the table there are 400,000 to 500,000 clones, 86% of which are singletons. Material: peripheral blood. The receptor set was obtained from a woman aged 25 to 45 with active or convalescent COVID-19.

The CDR3 region has the DNA TGTGCCAGCAGTCTTACACAGAACACTGAAGCTTTCTTT. Protein: CASSLTQNTEAFF. The chain couples TRBV27 to TRBJ1-1; D is undetermined. V lost 5 bases and J lost 1, with 8 bases in between. Looked up from germline, CDR1 is MNHEY and CDR2 is SMNVEV (reference sequence). The CDR3 runs 13 residues.

The gene calls are TRBV27 and TRBJ2-1, with 8 bases aligning to TRBD2. The CDR3 has 17 residues. Unmatched junction bases numbered 14, after V lost 6 bases and J lost 4 bases. Per germline, CDR1 MNHEY and CDR2 SMNVEV (reference sequence). The CDR3 DNA reads TGTGCCAGCAGCCTTCTAACTCCAGCGGGGGCGTACAATGAGCAGTTCTTC. Its translation is CASSLLTPAGAYNEQFF.

The chain has TRBV6-1 and TRBJ1-1; the match to TRBD1 covers 10 bases. This CDR3 comprises 17 residues. Germline CDR1 is MNHNS and CDR2 is SASEGT. With 1 base clipped from V and 3 bases from J, the junction kept 8 bases outside the gene matches. CDR3 sequence reads: CASSEGFPGTGDTEAFF. The CDR3 coding sequence is TGTGCCAGCAGTGAAGGGTTTCCCGGGACAGGGGACACTGAAGCTTTCTTT.

The rearrangement uses TRBV2 and TRBJ2-1, with TRBD2 matching 7 bases. CDR3 size: 15 residues. In germline, CDR1 is SNHLY, CDR2 FYNNEI. Germline trimming cut 6 bases from V and 0 bases from J; bases unmatched to any gene: 5. For the CDR3, the DNA is TGTGCCAGCAGACCCTCTAGCGGCTCCTACAATGAGCAGTTCTTC. It translates to CASRPSSGSYNEQFF.

The rearrangement uses TRBV19 and TRBJ1-3; possibly TRBD1 for D (5 bases). This CDR3 has 15 residues. The germline gives CDR1 LNHDA, CDR2 SQIVND (reference sequence). The V end was cut by 4 bases, the J end by 0 bases, with 10 bases between. CDR3 loop: CASSRQFSSGNTIYF. The DNA of the CDR3 is TGTGCCAGTAGTAGACAGTTTTCCTCTGGAAACACCATATATTTT. The complete variable domain, with remaining parts taken from reference TRBV19 and TRBJ1-3, reads DGGITQSPKYLFRKEGQNVTLSCEQNLNHDAMYWYRQDPGQGLRLIYYSQIVNDFQKGDIAEGYSVSREKKESFPLTVTSAQKNPTAFYLCASSRQFSSGNTIYFGEGSWLTVV.

The rearrangement joins TRBV4-1 to TRBJ2-1; no definite D call. Per germline, CDR1 MGHRA and CDR2 YSYEKL. The V end lost 0 bases, the J end lost 4 bases, and 13 bases lay between the germline ends. This CDR3 has 16 amino acids. CDR3 in amino acids: CASSQEMSASYNEQFF. The CDR3 coding sequence is TGCGCCAGCAGCCAAGAAATGAGCGCTTCATACAATGAGCAGTTCTTC.

The chain combines TRBV6-2 or TRBV6-3 with TRBJ2-5; 8 positions agree with TRBD2. The CDR3 loop spans 14 amino acids. V trimming: 7 bases; J trimming: 1 base; junction bases outside the gene matches: 5. Germline V gene sequence: CDR1 MNHEY, CDR2 SVGEGT. CDR3 DNA sequence: TGTGCCAGCATCCCGGGAGGGCTCCAAGAGACCCAGTACTTC. Encoded protein: CASIPGGLQETQYF.

This chain uses TRBV7-2 with TRBJ2-2; D ambiguous. The germline CDR1 and CDR2 sequences are SGHTA and FQGNSA. Trimming took off 5 bases at V and 5 bases at J, with 15 bases between the two ends. This CDR3 region has 15 residues. The CDR3 sequence is CASSLVHEWTGELFF. The CDR3 DNA sequence: TGTGCCAGCAGCCTGGTCCACGAGTGGACCGGGGAGCTGTTTTTT. Full variable domain (outside the CDR3, taken from reference TRBV7-2 and TRBJ2-2): GAGVSQSPSNKVTEKGKDVELRCDPISGHTALYWYRQSLGQGLEFLIYFQGNSAPDKSGLPSDRFSAERTGGSVSTLTIQRTQQEDSAVYLCASSLVHEWTGELFFGEGSRLTVL.

A few counts support this clone. The V and J genes are TRBV11-2 and TRBJ1-1, with TRBD1 matching 10 bases. CDR3 size: 19 residues. Germline trimming cut 3 bases from V and 1 base from J; bases unmatched to any gene: 14. CDR1 and CDR2 from the germline V gene are SGHAT and FQNNGV. The CDR3 reads CASSFEAPGTGVKNTEAFF. Here the CDR3 DNA reads TGTGCCAGCAGCTTCGAAGCTCCCGGGACAGGGGTGAAGAACACTGAAGCTTTCTTT.

The table lists this clone with a few counts. V gene TRBV27 combines with J gene TRBJ2-1; D unclear. Germline-derived CDR1 and CDR2 are MNHEY and SMNVEV (reference sequence). Trimming took 2 bases from V and 6 from J, leaving 14 bases between them. The length of the CDR3 is 15 residues. The CDR3 here is CASSLESVGGNEQFF. The DNA of the CDR3 is TGTGCCAGCAGTTTAGAGAGCGTCGGCGGCAATGAGCAGTTCTTC.

V and J are TRBV3-1 (or the pseudogene TRBV3-2) and TRBJ2-3; TRBD2 agrees at 11 bases. V lost 1 base and J lost 1; bases outside the gene matches: 4. The CDR3 covers 17 residues. The germline V gene encodes CDR1 LGHDT and CDR2 YNNKEL (reference sequence). The CDR3: CASSQGLTSGGTDTQYF. CDR3 DNA: TGTGCCAGCAGCCAAGGGCTGACTAGCGGGGGCACAGATACGCAGTATTTT.

The table lists this clone with a few counts. The chain has TRBV5-3 and TRBJ1-4, with D possibly TRBD1 on 6 matching bases. TRBV5-3 is marked as an open reading frame, function uncertain. V lost 2 bases to trimming and J lost 8 bases, with 28 bases between them. CDR3 length: 19 amino acids. The CDR3 region is CARSFDRDILGDTNEKLFF. CDR3 DNA: TGTGCCAGAAGCTTTGACCGGGACATCCTAGGGGATACCAACGAAAAACTGTTTTTT.

This clone has more than one count but fewer than ten. This chain joins TRBV5-6 and TRBJ1-1, with a weak D call TRBD1 (5 bases). The ends were cut back, 2 bases at V and 10 bases at J, with 12 bases in the middle. The CDR3 length is 12 residues. CDR1 is SGHDT and CDR2 is YYEEEE in the germline V gene. The CDR3 DNA reads as TGTGCCAGCAGCTTCAGCTCTCAGGGAGCTTTCTTT. Its translation: CASSFSSQGAFF.

CDR3 sequence reads: CATASGVDTGELFF. The CDR3 region has the DNA TGTGCCACCGCTTCGGGGGTGGACACCGGGGAGCTGTTTTTT. The gene calls are TRBV2 and TRBJ2-2; perhaps TRBD2 as D (6 bases). The V end lost 10 bases, the J end lost 3 bases, and 15 bases lay between the germline ends. Germline-derived CDR1 and CDR2 are SNHLY and FYNNEI. This CDR3 is built from 14 residues.

This rearrangement joins TRBV20-1 to TRBJ1-4, with D unresolved. CDR1 is DFQATT, CDR2 SNEGSKA, per germline (reference sequence). The CDR3 consists of 17 residues. The V gene lost 3 bases and the J gene lost 4 bases, with 21 bases spanning the gap. CDR3 protein: CSASHPSGIADNEKLFF. DNA of the CDR3: TGCAGTGCTAGTCATCCCTCGGGGATCGCAGATAATGAAAAACTGTTTTTT.

The chain joins TRBV13 to TRBJ1-2; TRBD1 aligns across 9 bases. Germline V gene lookup returns CDR1 PRHDT and CDR2 FYEKMQ (reference sequence). The CDR3 runs 13 residues. Losses at the gene ends were 5 bases for V and 5 bases for J; bases not matched to a gene: 3. The CDR3 region has the DNA TGTGCCAGCAGCCCACAGGGGGCTTATGGCTACACCTTC. This codes for CASSPQGAYGYTF.

The V call is TRBV6-1, the J call TRBJ1-2, with D perhaps TRBD1 (5 bases). Trimming cost V 2 bases and J 3 bases, with 13 bases left between them. The CDR3 runs to 15 residues. Germline-derived CDR1 and CDR2 are MNHNS and SASEGT. DNA for the CDR3: TGTGCCAGCAGTGAACGGGCAGGGCCCTACTATGGCTACACCTTC. Amino acid sequence: CASSERAGPYYGYTF.

V usage is TRBV7-2 and J usage is TRBJ2-7, with 7 bases identical to TRBD1. The V and J ends lost 5 bases and 7 bases, in that order; junction bases with no gene match: 17. Germline V gene sequence: CDR1 SGHTA, CDR2 FQGNSA. The CDR3 runs to 16 residues. CDR3 sequence: CASSPSGQRISGEQYF. Written as DNA, the CDR3 is TGTGCCAGCAGCCCATCGGGACAGAGAATCTCGGGGGAGCAGTACTTC.

The V and J genes are TRBV11-1 and TRBJ2-2, with D tentatively TRBD2 (7 bases). V lost 4 bases and J 4 bases, leaving 16 bases between the germline ends. The CDR3 is 16 amino acids. Germline V gives CDR1 SGHAT, CDR2 FQDESV (reference sequence). The chain's CDR3 is CASSSLRGAITGELFF. Here the CDR3 DNA reads TGTGCCAGCAGCTCACTCCGGGGGGCCATCACCGGGGAGCTGTTTTTT.

This chain connects TRBV4-1 to TRBJ2-2; possibly TRBD2 for D (5 bases). CDR3 length equals 14 residues. In germline, CDR1 is MGHRA, CDR2 YSYEKL. Trimming shortened V by 7 bases and J by 2 bases, and 11 bases separated the two germline ends. The CDR3 DNA sequence: TGCGCCAGCAACCCCCGGGGAAACACCGGGGAGCTGTTTTTT. Its translation: CASNPRGNTGELFF.

There are a few counts of this clone. This rearrangement joins TRBV18 to TRBJ2-7; D might be TRBD1 (6 bases). V shed 4 bases and J shed 1 base, with 14 bases lying between them. Germline CDR1 reads KGHSH; CDR2 reads LQKENI. The CDR3 contains 15 residues. Here the CDR3 reads CASSRTGSDSYEQYF. The CDR3 bases are TGTGCCAGCTCACGCACAGGGAGTGATTCCTACGAGCAGTACTTC.

The V gene is TRBV29-1, the J gene TRBJ1-2; D is unresolved. The length of the CDR3 is 16 residues. From germline, CDR1 is SQVTM and CDR2 ANQGSEA. With 1 base removed from V and 4 bases from J, the gap between germline ends came to 19 bases. Here the CDR3 reads CSVEAGITASPYGYTF. The CDR3 bases are TGCAGCGTTGAAGCCGGGATAACGGCTTCCCCCTATGGCTACACCTTC.

This rearrangement joins TRBV6-2 or TRBV6-3 to TRBJ2-7, with 10 positions matching TRBD2. Germline lookup yields CDR1 MNHEY and CDR2 SVGEGT. This CDR3 region has 16 residues. With 2 bases clipped from V and 4 bases from J, the junction kept 8 bases outside the gene matches. CDR3 sequence: CASSYQLAGVSYEQYF. In DNA form, the CDR3 reads TGTGCCAGCAGTTACCAGCTAGCGGGAGTATCGTACGAGCAGTACTTC.

The chain recombines TRBV6-1 with TRBJ1-5; D uncertain. The V gene lost 0 bases and the J gene lost 5 bases, with 8 bases spanning the gap. CDR3 length equals 14 residues. Germline V lookup: CDR1 MNHNS, CDR2 SASEGT. Written as DNA, the CDR3 is TGTGCCAGCAGTGAAGCCGTTGGGCATCAGCCCCAGCATTTT. It translates to CASSEAVGHQPQHF.

CDR3 nucleotide sequence: TGTGCCAGCAGCCAAACAGGAACCACCGATGGCTACGAGCAGTACTTC. Translating gives CASSQTGTTDGYEQYF. The V call is TRBV3-1 (or the pseudogene TRBV3-2), the J call TRBJ2-7, with D possibly TRBD1 on 5 matching bases. The germline V gene has CDR1 LGHDT and CDR2 YNNKEL (reference sequence). The V and J ends lost 2 bases and 3 bases respectively, with 17 bases between them. The CDR3 sequence is 16 residues long.

V usage is TRBV5-1 and J usage is TRBJ1-1; D not certain. The V end was cut by 0 bases, the J end by 3 bases, with 27 bases between. Germline lookup yields CDR1 SGHRS and CDR2 YFSETQ. This CDR3 is built from 20 residues. The CDR3 loop reads CASSLGRVYPIELGDTEAFF. CDR3 in DNA: TGCGCCAGCAGCTTGGGGAGGGTTTACCCCATCGAACTTGGAGACACTGAAGCTTTCTTT.